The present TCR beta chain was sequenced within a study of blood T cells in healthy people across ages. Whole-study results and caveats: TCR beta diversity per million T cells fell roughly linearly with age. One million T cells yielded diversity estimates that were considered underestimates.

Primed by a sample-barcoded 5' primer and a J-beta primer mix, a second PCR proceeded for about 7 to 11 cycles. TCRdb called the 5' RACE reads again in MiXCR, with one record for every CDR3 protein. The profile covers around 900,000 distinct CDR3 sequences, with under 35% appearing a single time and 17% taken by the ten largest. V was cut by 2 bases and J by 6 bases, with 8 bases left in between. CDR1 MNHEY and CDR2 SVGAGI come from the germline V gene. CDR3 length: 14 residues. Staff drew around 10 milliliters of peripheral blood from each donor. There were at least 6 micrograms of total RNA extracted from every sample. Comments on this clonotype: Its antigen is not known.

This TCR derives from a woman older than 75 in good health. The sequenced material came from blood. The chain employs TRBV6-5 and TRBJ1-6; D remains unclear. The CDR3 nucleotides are TGTGCCAGCAGTTACGAGGTTCCTAATTCACCCCTCCACTTT. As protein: CASSYEVPNSPLHF.